This T cell receptor beta chain was identified in a study of blood T cell repertoires in COVID-19. About the study: Samples taken during acute and convalescent COVID-19 were collected in the United States, Italy and Spain. From T cells, B-cell-depleted T cells, or PBMCs came the material, which was cDNA or gDNA.

The authors' processing: For nucleated cells, counts were estimated from reference gene primer amplification. TCRdb's table, derived via immunoSEQ multiplex PCR, lists solely in-frame clones and lacks some. V and J calls and clone size are those listed in that table; D and trimming were worked out from the DNA. The repertoire holds over 300,000 clones, with 65% to 90% as singletons. The sequencing sample was made of peripheral blood. The clonotype comes from a human donor in a cohort sampled during active COVID-19.

The chain's CDR3 is CASRGTRGLTTDTQYF. CDR3 nucleotides: TGTGCCAGTAGAGGTACAAGGGGGCTAACGACAGATACGCAGTATTTT. The chain recombines TRBV25-1 with TRBJ2-3; 7 positions match TRBD1. The CDR3 spans 16 residues. CDR1 and CDR2 from the germline V gene are MGHDK and SYGVNS. Unmatched junction bases numbered 15, after V lost 9 bases and J lost 3 bases.